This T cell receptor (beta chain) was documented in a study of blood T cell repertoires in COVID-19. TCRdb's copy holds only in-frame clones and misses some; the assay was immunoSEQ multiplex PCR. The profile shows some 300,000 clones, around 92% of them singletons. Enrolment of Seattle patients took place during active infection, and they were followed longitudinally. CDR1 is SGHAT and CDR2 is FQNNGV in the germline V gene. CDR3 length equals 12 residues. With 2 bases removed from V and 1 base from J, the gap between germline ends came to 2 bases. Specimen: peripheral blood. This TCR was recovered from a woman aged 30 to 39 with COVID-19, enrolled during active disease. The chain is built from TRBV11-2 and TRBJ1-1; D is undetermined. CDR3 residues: CASSLQNTEAFF. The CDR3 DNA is TGTGCCAGCAGCTTACAGAACACTGAAGCTTTCTTT.